This paragraph reports one T cell receptor beta chain. Its cognate antigen is unknown. RNA transcripts provided the template for amplifying TCR beta CDR3 regions. The workflow started with a first-round RT-PCR run with HTBI primers and then moved on to a second-round multiplex PCR. TCRdb redid the calling of the multiplex PCR reads with MiXCR, one entry per CDR3 protein. The sample lists about 170,000 distinct CDR3 sequences, approximately 38% seen once, with around 5.8% in the top ten. These data originate in a study of Graves' ophthalmopathy and Graves' hyperthyroidism. Study-level findings and limits: Discriminating ophthalmopathy from stable hyperthyroidism, a 13-signature model attained a sensitivity of about 88% and a specificity of approximately 81%. Most thyroid clonotypes with frequency above 0.001 were detected in blood too. Ophthalmopathy progression was predicted by the model at 60% to 71% sensitivity and about 74% specificity.

Other autoimmune diseases, uncontrolled infections, pregnancy or lactation ruled patients out of participation. The receptor was derived from a woman aged 40 to 50 with Graves' ophthalmopathy. Sequencing was carried out using peripheral blood.

CDR3 sequence: CARGGSGSYETQYF. CDR3 bases: TGTGCCCGAGGAGGGAGCGGGAGCTACGAGACCCAGTACTTC. The chain recombines TRBV2 with TRBJ2-5; 8 nucleotides agree with TRBD2. Germline CDR1 is SNHLY and CDR2 is FYNNEI. This CDR3 is 14 amino acids long. Trimming removed 11 bases from V and 5 bases from J; junction bases left unmatched: 13.